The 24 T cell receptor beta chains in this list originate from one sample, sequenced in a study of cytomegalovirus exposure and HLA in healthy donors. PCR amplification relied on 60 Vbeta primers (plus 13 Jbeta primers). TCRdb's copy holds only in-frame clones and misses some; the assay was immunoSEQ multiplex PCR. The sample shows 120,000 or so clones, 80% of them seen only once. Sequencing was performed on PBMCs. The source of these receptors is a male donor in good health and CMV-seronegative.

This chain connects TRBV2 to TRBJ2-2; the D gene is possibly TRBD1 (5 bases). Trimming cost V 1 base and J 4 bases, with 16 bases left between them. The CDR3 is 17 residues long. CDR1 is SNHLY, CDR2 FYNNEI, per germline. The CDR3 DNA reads TGTGCCAGCAGTGAAGTTGTTGGAGACAGAGGCACCGGGGAGCTGTTTTTT. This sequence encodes CASSEVVGDRGTGELFF.

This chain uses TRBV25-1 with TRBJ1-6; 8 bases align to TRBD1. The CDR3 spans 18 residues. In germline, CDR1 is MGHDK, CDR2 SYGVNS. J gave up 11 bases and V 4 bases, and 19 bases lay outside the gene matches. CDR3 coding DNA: TGTGCCAGCAGTGGAACCGGGACAGGTCTGCCTGTAATGGCACCCCTCCACTTT. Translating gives CASSGTGTGLPVMAPLHF.

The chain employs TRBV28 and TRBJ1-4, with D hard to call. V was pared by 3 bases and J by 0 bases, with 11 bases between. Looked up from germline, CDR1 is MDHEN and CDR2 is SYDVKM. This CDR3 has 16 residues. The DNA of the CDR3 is TGTGCCAGCAGTTTCCACGACATTGCAACTAATGAAAAACTGTTTTTT. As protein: CASSFHDIATNEKLFF.

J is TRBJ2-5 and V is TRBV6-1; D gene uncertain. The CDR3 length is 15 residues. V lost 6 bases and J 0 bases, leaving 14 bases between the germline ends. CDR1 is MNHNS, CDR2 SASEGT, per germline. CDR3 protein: CASRSILEYQETQYF. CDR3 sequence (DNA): TGTGCCAGCAGGTCCATCCTAGAGTACCAAGAGACCCAGTACTTC.

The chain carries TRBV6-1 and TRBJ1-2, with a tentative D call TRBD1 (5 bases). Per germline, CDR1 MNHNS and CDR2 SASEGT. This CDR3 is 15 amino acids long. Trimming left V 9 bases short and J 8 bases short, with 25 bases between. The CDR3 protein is CASEGRRGGRGGYTF. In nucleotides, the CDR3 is TGTGCCAGTGAAGGGAGAAGGGGCGGGAGGGGCGGCTACACCTTC.

Here the CDR3 reads CASSERDRGTSLEKLFF. The CDR3 bases are TGTGCCAGCAGTGAACGGGACAGAGGCACCTCCCTTGAAAAACTGTTTTTT. The rearrangement links TRBV6-1 to TRBJ1-4, with 7 bases matching TRBD1. CDR3 length equals 17 residues. Germline V gene lookup returns CDR1 MNHNS and CDR2 SASEGT. Losses at the gene ends were 2 bases for V and 7 bases for J; bases not matched to a gene: 13.

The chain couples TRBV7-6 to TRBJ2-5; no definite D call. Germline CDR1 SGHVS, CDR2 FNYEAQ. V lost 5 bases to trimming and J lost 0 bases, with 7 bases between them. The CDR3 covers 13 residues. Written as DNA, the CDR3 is TGTGCCAGCAGCCCTACGTACCAAGAGACCCAGTACTTC. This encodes CASSPTYQETQYF.

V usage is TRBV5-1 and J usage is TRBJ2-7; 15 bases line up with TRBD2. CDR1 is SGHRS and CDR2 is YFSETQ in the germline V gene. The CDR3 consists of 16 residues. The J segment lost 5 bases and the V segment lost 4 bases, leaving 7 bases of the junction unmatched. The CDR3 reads CASSGDGLAGGDEQYF. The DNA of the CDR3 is TGCGCCAGCAGCGGGGATGGACTAGCGGGAGGGGACGAGCAGTACTTC.

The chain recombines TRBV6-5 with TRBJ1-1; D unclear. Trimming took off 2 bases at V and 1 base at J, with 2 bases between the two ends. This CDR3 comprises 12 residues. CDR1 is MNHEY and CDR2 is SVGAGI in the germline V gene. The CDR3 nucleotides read TGTGCCAGCAGTTACCAGAACACTGAAGCTTTCTTT. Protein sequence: CASSYQNTEAFF.

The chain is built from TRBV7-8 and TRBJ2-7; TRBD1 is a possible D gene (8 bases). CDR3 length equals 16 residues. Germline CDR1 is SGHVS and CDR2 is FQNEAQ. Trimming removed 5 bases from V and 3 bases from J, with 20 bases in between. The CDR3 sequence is CASSPRGGDRNYEQYF. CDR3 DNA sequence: TGTGCCAGCAGCCCCAGGGGGGGGGACAGGAACTACGAGCAGTACTTC.

For the CDR3, the DNA is TGTGCCAGCAGTAATGGACAGGGGTTCCATCAGCCCCAGCATTTT. Encoded protein: CASSNGQGFHQPQHF. The J gene is TRBJ1-5, the V gene TRBV6-5, with 9 positions matching TRBD1. This CDR3 spans 15 amino acids. V dropped 5 bases and J dropped 5; count of bases not matched to a gene: 7. Germline assignment: CDR1 MNHEY and CDR2 SVGAGI.

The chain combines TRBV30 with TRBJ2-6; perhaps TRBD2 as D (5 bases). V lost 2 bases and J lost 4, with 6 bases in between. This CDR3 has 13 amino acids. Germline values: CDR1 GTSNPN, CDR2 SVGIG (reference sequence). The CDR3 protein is CAWSTGGANVLTF. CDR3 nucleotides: TGTGCCTGGAGTACGGGGGGGGCCAACGTCCTGACTTTC.

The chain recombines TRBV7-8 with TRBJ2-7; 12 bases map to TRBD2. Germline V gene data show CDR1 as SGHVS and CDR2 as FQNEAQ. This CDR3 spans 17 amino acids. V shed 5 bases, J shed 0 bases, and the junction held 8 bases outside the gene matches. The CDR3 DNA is TGTGCCAGCAGCCCTCGGACTAGCGGGACCCGCTCCTACGAGCAGTACTTC. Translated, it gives CASSPRTSGTRSYEQYF.

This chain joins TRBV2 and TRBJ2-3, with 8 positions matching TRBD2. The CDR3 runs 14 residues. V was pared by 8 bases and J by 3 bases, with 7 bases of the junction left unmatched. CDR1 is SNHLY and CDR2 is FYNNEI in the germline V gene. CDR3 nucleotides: TGTGCCAGCGGGGGACTAGTCAGGACAGATACGCAGTATTTT. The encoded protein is CASGGLVRTDTQYF.

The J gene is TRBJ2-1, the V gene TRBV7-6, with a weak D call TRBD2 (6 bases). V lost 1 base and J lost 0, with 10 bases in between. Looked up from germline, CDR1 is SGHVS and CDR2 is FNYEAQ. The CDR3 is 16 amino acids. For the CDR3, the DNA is TGTGCCAGCAGCTTAGGTCGGGACTTCTCCTACAATGAGCAGTTCTTC. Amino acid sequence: CASSLGRDFSYNEQFF. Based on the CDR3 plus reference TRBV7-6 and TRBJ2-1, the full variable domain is GAGVSQSPRYKVTKRGQDVALRCDPISGHVSLYWYRQALGQGPEFLTYFNYEAQQDKSGLPNDRFSAERPEGSISTLTIQRTEQRDSAMYRCASSLGRDFSYNEQFFGPGTRLTVL.

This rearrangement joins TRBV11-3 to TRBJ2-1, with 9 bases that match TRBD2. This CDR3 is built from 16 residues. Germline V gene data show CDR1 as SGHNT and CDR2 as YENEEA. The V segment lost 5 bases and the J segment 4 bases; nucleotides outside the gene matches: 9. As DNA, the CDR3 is TGTGCCAGCAGCAATCAACTAGCGGGTAGATACAATGAGCAGTTCTTC. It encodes CASSNQLAGRYNEQFF.

The CDR3: CAISESGVAGWTGELFF. The CDR3 region has the DNA TGTGCCATCAGTGAGTCGGGCGTAGCGGGATGGACCGGGGAGCTGTTTTTT. The rearrangement uses TRBV10-3 and TRBJ2-2; 8 positions match TRBD2. The trim removed 0 bases at V and 5 bases at J, leaving 8 bases unmatched. CDR1 and CDR2 (germline): ENHRY, SYGVKD. This CDR3 comprises 17 residues.

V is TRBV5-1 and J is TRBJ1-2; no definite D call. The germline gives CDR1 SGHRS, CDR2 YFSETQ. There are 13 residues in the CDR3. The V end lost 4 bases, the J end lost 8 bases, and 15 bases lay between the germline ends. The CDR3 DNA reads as TGCGCCAGCAGCCGAACCGACATCGACGGCTACACCTTC. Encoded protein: CASSRTDIDGYTF.

The CDR3 protein is CASSPGASTDTQYF. The CDR3 DNA follows: TGTGCCAGCTCACCAGGGGCGAGCACAGATACGCAGTATTTT. The gene calls are TRBV18 and TRBJ2-3, with D possibly TRBD1 on 5 matching bases. The CDR3 spans 14 residues. CDR1 KGHSH and CDR2 LQKENI come from the germline V gene. Between the trimmed V and J ends, which lost 2 bases and 0 bases, there was a span of 6 bases.

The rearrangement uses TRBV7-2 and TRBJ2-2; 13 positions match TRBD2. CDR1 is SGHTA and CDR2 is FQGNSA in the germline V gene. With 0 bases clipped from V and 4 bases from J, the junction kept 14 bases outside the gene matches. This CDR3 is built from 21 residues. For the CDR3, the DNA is TGTGCCAGCAGCTTAGCGGGGTTGGGGACTAGCGGGGCGCGGGGCACCGGGGAGCTGTTTTTT. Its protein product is CASSLAGLGTSGARGTGELFF.

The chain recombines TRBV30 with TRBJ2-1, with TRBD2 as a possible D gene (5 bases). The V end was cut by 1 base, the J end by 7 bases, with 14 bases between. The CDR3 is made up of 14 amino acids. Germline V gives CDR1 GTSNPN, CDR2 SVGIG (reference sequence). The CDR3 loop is CAWSARAVWNEQFF. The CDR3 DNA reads TGTGCCTGGAGTGCGCGGGCGGTTTGGAATGAGCAGTTCTTC.

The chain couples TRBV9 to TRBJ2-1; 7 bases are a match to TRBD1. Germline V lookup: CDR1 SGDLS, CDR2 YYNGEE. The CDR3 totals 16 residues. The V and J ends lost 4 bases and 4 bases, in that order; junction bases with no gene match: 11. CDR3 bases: TGTGCCAGCAGCCAACGAAGGACAGGAGTTTACAATGAGCAGTTCTTC. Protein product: CASSQRRTGVYNEQFF.

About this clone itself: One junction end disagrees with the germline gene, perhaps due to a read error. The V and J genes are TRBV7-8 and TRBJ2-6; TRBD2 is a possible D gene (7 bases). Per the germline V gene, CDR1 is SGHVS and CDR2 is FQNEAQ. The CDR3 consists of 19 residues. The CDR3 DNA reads TGTGCCAGCAGCTTACTGGGGGGGGGCCCAAGCTCTGGGGCCAACGGCCTGACTTTC. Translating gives CASSLLGGGPSSGANGLTF.

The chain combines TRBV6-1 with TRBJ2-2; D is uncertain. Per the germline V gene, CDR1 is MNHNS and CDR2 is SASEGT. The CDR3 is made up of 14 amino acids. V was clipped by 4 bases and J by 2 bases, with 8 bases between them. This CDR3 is CASSVSYNTGELFF. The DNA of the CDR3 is TGTGCCAGCAGTGTCTCCTATAACACCGGGGAGCTGTTTTTT.